This TCR beta chain was captured by sequencing in a study of T cells after posttransplantation cyclophosphamide (dated by TCRdb to about 2016). About the full investigation: Using TRB sequencing, the study followed how the T cell repertoire reconstituted after myeloablative bone marrow transplantation in which posttransplantation cyclophosphamide served as GVHD prophylaxis. Public TRB sequences were checked against a database of over 3,600 sequences associated with responses to pathogens, tumor antigens, self-antigens and alloantigens. TRB sequencing was performed on blood from all 35 or so PTCy patients with 1-year posttransplant specimens. In 3 patients, up to roughly 3 additional blood samples taken between 2 and 5.2 years after transplant also underwent TRB sequencing, as did pretransplant blood from 4 patients. Antigen receptor sequencing was done on samples from roughly 35 PTCy-treated patients and from around 15 related bone marrow donors of those patients. TRA and TRB clonality were tightly correlated in eight to ten samples, so subsequent TCR analyses focused on TRB only.

Results and caveats for the whole study, not just this receptor: Across 35 to 45 patients, TRB clonality was highly associated with recipient CMV seropositivity and CMV reactivation, and diversity in PTCy patients was similar to diversity in CNI/methotrexate controls. Donor-recipient similarity was low at 1-2 months but increased during the first year, and donor CD8+ memory clones often dominated later blood repertoires. The TRB repertoires of T cells infiltrating skin or the GI tract showed only limited overlap with the TRB repertoires found in blood.

On the day of marrow donation, related bone marrow donors gave peripheral blood samples. To count as naive, T cells had to be viable CD3+CD4+ or CD3+CD8+ cells with a CCR7+CD45RA+CD45RO-CD95-CD27+CD28+ profile. Mononuclear cells from peripheral blood and bone marrow were separated by Ficoll-Hypaque density centrifugation and then cryopreserved. CD4+ and CD8+ T cells, including naive and memory subsets, were sorted by FACS using a FACSAria II. In the germline V gene, CDR1 corresponds to SQVTM and CDR2 to ANQGSEA. V has 7 bases trimmed and J has 2 bases trimmed; junction bases matching no gene number 10. The CDR3 numbers 14 residues from cysteine through phenylalanine. Here the CDR3 DNA is all that survives: 42 bases in frame from base 1. TRB sequencing was run on genomic DNA with either the immunoSEQ assay at survey resolution or the hsTCRB kit. Concerning the study's data processing: Initial read processing used immunoSEQ software, and repertoire analyses used the LymphoSeq R package. Clonality was computed as 1 minus normalized Shannon entropy, and a Gini coefficient was also calculated for each TRB dataset. To infer phenotypes in unsorted samples, TRB sequences from sorted subsets of the recipient or donor were mapped onto unsorted samples from the same recipient. As stored in TCRdb, this immuneACCESS dataset retains in-frame rearrangements with V and J assigned. A fraction of the clones does not appear; measured against another copy, unresolved V genes explain less than half of the discrepancy, and the remainder lacks a known reason. The V and J calls and the clone size are those of that table, but D and trimming were determined from the DNA. Recorded for this sample are some 12,000 clones; 85% to 95% of them occurred a single time. The ten largest clones take up around 0.3% of the sample.

With respect to this clone: This receptor's antigen is unknown. No base quality information exists; no much larger clone differs at one position.

The sequence is built from TRBV29-1 and TRBJ2-7; 8 bases in the junction line up with TRBD1. The sample taken for sequencing was naive CD8+ T cells sorted from PBMCs. The sequence was obtained from a man younger than 45 in good health and a related stem cell transplant donor. This receptor carries the CDR3 CSARTGPNPYEQYF. The sequence in DNA is TGCAGCGCTCGGACAGGGCCGAATCCCTACGAGCAGTACTTC.